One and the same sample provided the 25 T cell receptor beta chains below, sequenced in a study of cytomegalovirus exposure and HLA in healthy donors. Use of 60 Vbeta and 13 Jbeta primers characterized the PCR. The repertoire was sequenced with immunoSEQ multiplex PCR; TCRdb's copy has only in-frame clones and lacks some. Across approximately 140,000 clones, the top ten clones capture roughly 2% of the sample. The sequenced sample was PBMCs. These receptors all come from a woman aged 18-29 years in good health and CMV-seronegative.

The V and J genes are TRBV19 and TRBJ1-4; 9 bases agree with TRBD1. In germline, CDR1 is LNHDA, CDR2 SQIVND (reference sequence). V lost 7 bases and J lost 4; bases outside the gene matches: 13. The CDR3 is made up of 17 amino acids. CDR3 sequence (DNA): TGTGCCAGTAAATTTACGGCGGGACAGGGCGGTAATGAAAAACTGTTTTTT. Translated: CASKFTAGQGGNEKLFF.

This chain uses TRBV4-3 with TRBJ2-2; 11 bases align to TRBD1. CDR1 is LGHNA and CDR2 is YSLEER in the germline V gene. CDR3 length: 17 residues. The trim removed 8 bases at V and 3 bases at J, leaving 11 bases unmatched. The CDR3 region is CASGPGQGVGYTGELFF. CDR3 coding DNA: TGCGCCAGCGGACCGGGACAGGGGGTGGGGTACACCGGGGAGCTGTTTTTT.

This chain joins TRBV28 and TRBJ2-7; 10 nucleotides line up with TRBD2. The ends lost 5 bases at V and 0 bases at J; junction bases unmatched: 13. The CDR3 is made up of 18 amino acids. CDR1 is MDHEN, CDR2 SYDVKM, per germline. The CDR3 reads CASSPMTISGRSSYEQYV. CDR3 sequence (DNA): TGTGCCAGCAGTCCGATGACGATTAGCGGGAGGTCCTCCTACGAGCAGTACGTC.

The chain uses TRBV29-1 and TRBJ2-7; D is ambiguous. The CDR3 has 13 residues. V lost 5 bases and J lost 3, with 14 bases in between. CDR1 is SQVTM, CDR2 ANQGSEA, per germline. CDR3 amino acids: CSVRYPAFYEQYF. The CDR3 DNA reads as TGCAGCGTTCGCTACCCCGCGTTCTACGAGCAGTACTTC.

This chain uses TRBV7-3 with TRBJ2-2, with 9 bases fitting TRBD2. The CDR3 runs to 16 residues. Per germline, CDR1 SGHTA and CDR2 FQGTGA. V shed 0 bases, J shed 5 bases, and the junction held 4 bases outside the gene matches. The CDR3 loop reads CASSLTGLAITGELFF. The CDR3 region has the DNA TGTGCCAGCAGCTTAACGGGACTAGCAATTACCGGGGAGCTGTTTTTT. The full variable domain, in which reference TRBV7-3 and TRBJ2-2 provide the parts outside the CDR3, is GAGVSQTPSNKVTEKGKYVELRCDPISGHTALYWYRQSLGQGPEFLIYFQGTGAADDSGLPNDRFFAVRPEGSVSTLKIQRTERGDSAVYLCASSLTGLAITGELFFGEGSRLTVL.

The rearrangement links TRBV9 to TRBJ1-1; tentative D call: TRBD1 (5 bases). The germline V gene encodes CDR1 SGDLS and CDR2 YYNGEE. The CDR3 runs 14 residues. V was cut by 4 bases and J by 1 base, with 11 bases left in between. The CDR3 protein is CASSPWGRNTEAFF. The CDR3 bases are TGTGCCAGCAGCCCATGGGGCCGGAACACTGAAGCTTTCTTT.

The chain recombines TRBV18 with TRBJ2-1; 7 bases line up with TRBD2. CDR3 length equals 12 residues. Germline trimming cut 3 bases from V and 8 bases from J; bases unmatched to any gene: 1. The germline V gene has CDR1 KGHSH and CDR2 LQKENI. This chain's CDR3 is CASSPGRDEQFF. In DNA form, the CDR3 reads TGTGCCAGCTCACCGGGGAGGGATGAGCAGTTCTTC.

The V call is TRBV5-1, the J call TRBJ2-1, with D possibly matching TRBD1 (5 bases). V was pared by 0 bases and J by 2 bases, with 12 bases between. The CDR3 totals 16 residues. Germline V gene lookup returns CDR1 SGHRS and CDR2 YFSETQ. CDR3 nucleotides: TGCGCCAGCAGCTTGGCCGGAAGGGGTGCCTACAATGAGCAGTTCTTC. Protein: CASSLAGRGAYNEQFF.

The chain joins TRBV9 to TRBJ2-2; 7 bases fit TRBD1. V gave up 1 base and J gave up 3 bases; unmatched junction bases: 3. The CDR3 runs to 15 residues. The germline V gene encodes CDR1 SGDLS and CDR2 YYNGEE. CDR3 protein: CASSVRGLDTGELFF. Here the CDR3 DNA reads TGTGCCAGCAGCGTAAGGGGGCTGGACACCGGGGAGCTGTTTTTT.

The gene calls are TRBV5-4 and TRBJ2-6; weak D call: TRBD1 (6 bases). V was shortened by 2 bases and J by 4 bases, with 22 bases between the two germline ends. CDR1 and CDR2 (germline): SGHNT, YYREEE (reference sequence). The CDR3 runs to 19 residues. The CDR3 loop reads CASSFPHSQGIMGANVLTF. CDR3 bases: TGTGCCAGCAGCTTTCCCCATTCCCAGGGGATTATGGGGGCCAACGTCCTGACTTTC.

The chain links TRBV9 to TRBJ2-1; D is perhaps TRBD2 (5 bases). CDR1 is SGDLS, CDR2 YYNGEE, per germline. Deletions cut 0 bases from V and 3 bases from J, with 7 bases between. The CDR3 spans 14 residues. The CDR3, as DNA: TGTGCCAGCAGCGTAGCGGGGAACTACAATGAGCAGTTCTTC. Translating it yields CASSVAGNYNEQFF.

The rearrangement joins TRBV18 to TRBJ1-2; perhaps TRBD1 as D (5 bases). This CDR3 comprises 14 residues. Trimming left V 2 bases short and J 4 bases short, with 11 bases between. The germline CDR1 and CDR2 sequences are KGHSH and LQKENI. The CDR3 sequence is CASSPMTATYGYTF. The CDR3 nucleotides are TGTGCCAGCTCACCAATGACAGCTACCTATGGCTACACCTTC.

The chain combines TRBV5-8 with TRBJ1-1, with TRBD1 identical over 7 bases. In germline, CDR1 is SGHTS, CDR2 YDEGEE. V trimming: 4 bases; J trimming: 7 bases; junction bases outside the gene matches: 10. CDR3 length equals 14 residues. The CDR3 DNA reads TGTGCCAGCAGCGCCCCCCCGGGACAGAATGAAGCTTTCTTT. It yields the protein CASSAPPGQNEAFF.

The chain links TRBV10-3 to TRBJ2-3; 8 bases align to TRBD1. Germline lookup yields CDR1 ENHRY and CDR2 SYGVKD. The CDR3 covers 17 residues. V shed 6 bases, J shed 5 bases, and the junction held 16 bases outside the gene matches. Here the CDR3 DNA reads TGTGCCATCAGCGACACAATGGACAGGGTAATCTTAGATACGCAGTATTTT. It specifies CAISDTMDRVILDTQYF.

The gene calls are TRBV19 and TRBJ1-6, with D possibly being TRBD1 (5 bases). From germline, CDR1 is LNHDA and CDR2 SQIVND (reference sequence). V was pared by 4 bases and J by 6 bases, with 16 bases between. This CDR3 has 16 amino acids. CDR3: CASSRTQQALNSPLHF. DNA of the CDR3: TGTGCCAGTAGTAGGACACAACAAGCCCTTAATTCACCCCTCCACTTT.

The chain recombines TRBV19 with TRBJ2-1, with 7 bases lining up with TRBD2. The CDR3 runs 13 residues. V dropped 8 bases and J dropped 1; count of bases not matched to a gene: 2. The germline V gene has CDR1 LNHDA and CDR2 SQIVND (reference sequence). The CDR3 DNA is TGTGCCAGTGGCGGGAGATCCTACAATGAGCAGTTCTTC. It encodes CASGGRSYNEQFF.

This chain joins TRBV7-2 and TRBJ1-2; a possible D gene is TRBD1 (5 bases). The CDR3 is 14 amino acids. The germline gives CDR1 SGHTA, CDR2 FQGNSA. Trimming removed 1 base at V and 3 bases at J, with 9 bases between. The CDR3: CASSLEQGYYGYTF. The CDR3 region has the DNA TGTGCCAGCAGCTTAGAGCAGGGATACTATGGCTACACCTTC. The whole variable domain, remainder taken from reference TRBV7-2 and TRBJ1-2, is GAGVSQSPSNKVTEKGKDVELRCDPISGHTALYWYRQSLGQGLEFLIYFQGNSAPDKSGLPSDRFSAERTGGSVSTLTIQRTQQEDSAVYLCASSLEQGYYGYTFGSGTRLTVV.

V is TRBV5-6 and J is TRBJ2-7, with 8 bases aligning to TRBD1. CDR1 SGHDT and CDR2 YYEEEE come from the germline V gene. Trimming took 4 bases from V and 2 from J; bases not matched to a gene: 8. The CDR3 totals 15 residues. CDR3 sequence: CASSPTGTGTYEQYF. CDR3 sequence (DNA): TGTGCCAGCAGCCCAACGGGGACAGGAACCTACGAGCAGTACTTC.

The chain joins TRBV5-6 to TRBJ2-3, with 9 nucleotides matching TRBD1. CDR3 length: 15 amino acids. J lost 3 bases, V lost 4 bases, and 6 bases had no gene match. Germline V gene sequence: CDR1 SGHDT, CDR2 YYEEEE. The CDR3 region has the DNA TGTGCCAGCAGCATAGGGACAGGGATAACAGATACGCAGTATTTT. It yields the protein CASSIGTGITDTQYF.

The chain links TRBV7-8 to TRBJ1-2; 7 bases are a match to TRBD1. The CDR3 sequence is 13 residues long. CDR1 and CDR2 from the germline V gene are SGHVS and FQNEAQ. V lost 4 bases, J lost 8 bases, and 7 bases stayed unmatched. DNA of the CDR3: TGTGCCAGCAGCTCAGGGGGGTTCTTCGGCTACACCTTC. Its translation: CASSSGGFFGYTF.

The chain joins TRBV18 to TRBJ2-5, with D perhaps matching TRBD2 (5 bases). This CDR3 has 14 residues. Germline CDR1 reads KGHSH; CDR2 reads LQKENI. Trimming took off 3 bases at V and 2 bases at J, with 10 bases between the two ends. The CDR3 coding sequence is TGTGCCAGCTCACCTCTAGCCAATCAAGAGACCCAGTACTTC. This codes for CASSPLANQETQYF.

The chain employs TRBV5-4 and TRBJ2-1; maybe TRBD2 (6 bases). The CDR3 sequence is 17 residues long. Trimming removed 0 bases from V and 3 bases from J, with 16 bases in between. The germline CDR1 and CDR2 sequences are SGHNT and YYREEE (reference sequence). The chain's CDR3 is CASSLGVREKDYNEQFF. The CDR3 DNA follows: TGTGCCAGCAGCTTGGGGGTCCGGGAGAAGGACTACAATGAGCAGTTCTTC.

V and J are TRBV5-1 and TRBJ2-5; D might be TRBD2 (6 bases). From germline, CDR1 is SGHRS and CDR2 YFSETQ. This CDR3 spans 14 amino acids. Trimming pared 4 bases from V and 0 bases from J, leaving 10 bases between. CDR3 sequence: CASSGGWNQETQYF. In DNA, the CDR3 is TGCGCCAGCAGCGGGGGGTGGAACCAAGAGACCCAGTACTTC.

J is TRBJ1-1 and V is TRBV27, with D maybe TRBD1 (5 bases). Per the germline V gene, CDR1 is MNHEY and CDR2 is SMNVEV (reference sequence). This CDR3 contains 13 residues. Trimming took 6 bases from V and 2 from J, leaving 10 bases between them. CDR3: CASRLTGNTEAFF. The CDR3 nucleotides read TGTGCCAGCAGGCTAACAGGTAACACTGAAGCTTTCTTT.

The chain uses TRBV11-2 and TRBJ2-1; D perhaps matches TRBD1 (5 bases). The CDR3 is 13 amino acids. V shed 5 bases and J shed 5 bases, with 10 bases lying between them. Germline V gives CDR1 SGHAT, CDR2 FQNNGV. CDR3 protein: CASSPGINNEQFF. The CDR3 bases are TGTGCCAGCAGCCCAGGGATTAACAATGAGCAGTTCTTC.